This TCR beta chain comes out of a study of shared clonotypes between healthy human individuals. Generated by immunoSEQ multiplex PCR, the TCRdb table keeps only in-frame clones and is missing some. The table lists under 1,100,000 clones, under 80% of them singletons. The CDR3 is 14 amino acids. The trim removed 5 bases at V and 1 base at J, leaving 2 bases unmatched. Per the germline V gene, CDR1 is SGHTA and CDR2 is FQGNSA. The sequenced material came from memory CD4+ T cells sorted from blood. Subset described: CD45RA-negative fraction. This clonotype was sampled from a young man in good health. This chain links TRBV7-2 with TRBJ2-7, with 10 bases aligning to TRBD2. This CDR3 is CASSQLAGSYEQYF. As DNA, the CDR3 is TGTGCCAGCAGCCAACTAGCGGGGTCCTACGAGCAGTACTTC.